Listed below are T cell receptor beta chains from one sample, sequenced in a study of blood T cell repertoires in COVID-19. The repertoire was sequenced with immunoSEQ multiplex PCR; TCRdb's copy has only in-frame clones and lacks some. The sample has 70,000 or so clones; 85% to 90% are singletons. Sequencing used peripheral blood. Source of these receptors: a man between 65 and 79 years old with active COVID-19. Each CDR3 is given with its conserved first and last residue. The D gene is left open where the match is weak. Some rows mark clone size as missing; the rest say once, few, many or name a class of expanded clone.

V gene,J gene,clone size,D gene,CDR3 DNA,CDR3 protein
TRBV6-4,TRBJ2-4,-,TRBD2,TGTGCCAGCAGTGAGGGGGCCGCGGGGGGCATTCAGTACTTC,CASSEGAAGGIQYF
TRBV11-3,TRBJ2-5,-,TRBD2,TGTGCCAGCAGCGGAAGGACTAGCGGGAACCAAGAGACCCAGTACTTC,CASSGRTSGNQETQYF
TRBV4-3,TRBJ2-5,once,TRBD2,TGCGCCAGCAGCCGGACTACTAGCGGAGCAGGCCCAGGGGAGACCCAGTACTTC,CASSRTTSGAGPGETQYF
TRBV28,TRBJ1-4,-,-,TGTGCCAGCACCCTAGGCGGGGGGCGCATCGAAAAACTGTTTTTT,CASTLGGGRIEKLFF
TRBV5-1,TRBJ1-5,once,-,TGCGCCAGCTCCCAAGACGGGTCGGGCAATCAGCCCCAGCATTTT,CASSQDGSGNQPQHF
TRBV9,TRBJ2-2,few,-,TGTGCCAGCAGCGTAGAGCTACCCCCGAACACCGGGGAGCTGTTTTTT,CASSVELPPNTGELFF
TRBV7-3,TRBJ1-2,-,TRBD1,TGTGCCAGCAGCTTACCGGGACAGGCCTACACCTTC,CASSLPGQAYTF
TRBV24-1,TRBJ2-5,-,TRBD1,TGTGCCACCAGTGATCCCCGGACAGGGGTAGAGACCCAGTACTTC,CATSDPRTGVETQYF
TRBV5-4,TRBJ2-5,once,-,TGTGCCAGCAGCTTGGGCGCACAAGAGACCCAGTACTTC,CASSLGAQETQYF
TRBV7-2,TRBJ2-1,-,TRBD2,TGTGCCAGCAGCCCCCCTCGGCCTACTAGCGGGAGTTTCTATGAGCAGTTCTTC,CASSPPRPTSGSFYEQFF
TRBV19,TRBJ1-6,-,-,TGTGCCAGTAGTATGAGGCCCTCAAATTCACCCCTCCACTTT,CASSMRPSNSPLHF
TRBV7-8,TRBJ1-5,-,-,TGTGCCAGCAGCTTAGGGCCCCCGGGGGGGGGTCAGCCCCAGCATTTT,CASSLGPPGGGQPQHF
TRBV19,TRBJ2-7,-,-,TGTGCCAGTAGTATGGCATGGTCCAGCTCCTACGAGCAGTACTTC,CASSMAWSSSYEQYF
TRBV7-9,TRBJ1-4,-,-,TGTGCCAGCAGCACCGCGGGCCTGGGGGAAAAACTGTTTTTT,CASSTAGLGEKLFF
TRBV5-3,TRBJ2-2,-,TRBD2,TGTGCCAGAAGCTTGGTGGGGGAGGGGACCGGGGAGCTGTTTTTT,CARSLVGEGTGELFF
TRBV7-2,TRBJ2-7,-,TRBD2,TGTGCCAGCAGCCCCAGGACTAGTTTTTACGAGCAGTACTTC,CASSPRTSFYEQYF
TRBV29-1,TRBJ2-7,-,TRBD1,TGCAGCGCCCGTTTACTACAGGGGGCCTACGAGCAGTACTTC,CSARLLQGAYEQYF
TRBV7-2,TRBJ2-2,once,-,TGTGCCAGCAGCTTAGCCGCAGGGAATAAGGAGCTGTTTTTT,CASSLAAGNKELFF
TRBV3-1/TRBV3-2,TRBJ2-7,-,TRBD1,TGTGCCAGCAGCCAACCCAACCGGGACAGCGAACCCTACGAGCAGTACTTC,CASSQPNRDSEPYEQYF
TRBV6-5,TRBJ2-7,once,TRBD2,TGTGCCAGCAGGACTAGCGGAGACGTACCCTACGAGCAGTACTTC,CASRTSGDVPYEQYF
TRBV14,TRBJ1-2,-,-,TGTGCCAGCAGCCCCGGGGACTTCTATGGCTACACCTTC,CASSPGDFYGYTF
TRBV7-2,TRBJ2-7,-,TRBD2,TGTGCCAGCAGCTTCCTAGCGGGAGGCCAGTACTTC,CASSFLAGGQYF
TRBV21-1,TRBJ2-5,-,-,TGTGCCACCGCGGGGGGACTACAAGAGACCCAGTACTTC,CATAGGLQETQYF
TRBV5-1,TRBJ2-7,-,TRBD1,TGCGCCAGCAGCAGGGGACAGGGGGCGAACGAGCAGTACTTC,CASSRGQGANEQYF
TRBV5-6,TRBJ2-1,once,TRBD1,TGTGCCAGCAGCCCAGGGACAGGCTATTACAATGAGCAGTTCTTC,CASSPGTGYYNEQFF
TRBV11-2,TRBJ2-2,-,-,TGTGCCAGCAGCTCCCGGGGGACTCAAGGCGGGGAGCTGTTTTTT,CASSSRGTQGGELFF
TRBV29-1,TRBJ2-7,-,TRBD2,TGCAGCGTTGTGGTTGGCGGGAGGGCCGAGCAGTACTTC,CSVVVGGRAEQYF
TRBV7-3,TRBJ2-7,-,TRBD2,TGTGCCAGCAGCTTAAGGGGCATAGCGGGGCAAACCTACGAGCAGTACTTC,CASSLRGIAGQTYEQYF
TRBV7-2,TRBJ2-7,-,-,TGTGCCAGCAGCTTAGGTTCGGGTACGTCCTACGAGCAGTACTTC,CASSLGSGTSYEQYF
TRBV19,TRBJ1-1,-,-,TGTGCCAGTAGTATAGGGACAGCCACTGAAGCTTTCTTT,CASSIGTATEAFF
TRBV6-1,TRBJ2-5,-,-,TGTGCCAGCAGTGAAGGGGGCAGGGGGGTTTGGGAGACCCAGTACTTC,CASSEGGRGVWETQYF
TRBV27,TRBJ2-7,-,-,TGTGCCAGCAGTCCCCCCCGCAGGGTGGTTAACGAGCAGTACTTC,CASSPPRRVVNEQYF
TRBV6-5,TRBJ2-4,once,-,TGTGCCAGCAGTTACTCGTGGGGGCGCAGCATTCAGTACTTC,CASSYSWGRSIQYF
TRBV4-3,TRBJ2-1,-,TRBD2,TGCGCCAGCAGCCAAGATGCGGGGGAAACCAGGGTGCAGTTCTTC,CASSQDAGETRVQFF
TRBV29-1,TRBJ2-3,-,TRBD2,TGCAGCGTTATCCCCCCAGTGGCTAGCGGTAGAGCAGATACGCAGTATTTT,CSVIPPVASGRADTQYF
TRBV28,TRBJ2-5,once,-,TGTGCCAGCAGCCCCCCAAGGAGCGGCCAAGAGACCCAGTACTTC,CASSPPRSGQETQYF
TRBV5-1,TRBJ2-3,-,-,TGCGCCAGCAGCTTGGCCGGTTTTTTCCTCCCCTCAGATACGCAGTATTTT,CASSLAGFFLPSDTQYF
TRBV7-8,TRBJ1-2,-,-,TGTGCCAGCAGGGATCGGGGAGATGGCTACACCTTC,CASRDRGDGYTF
TRBV5-1,TRBJ1-4,-,-,TGCGCCAGCAGCTTGGCGGCAGGGGATGGTGAAAAACTGTTTTTT,CASSLAAGDGEKLFF
TRBV11-3,TRBJ1-2,-,TRBD1,TGTGCCAGCAGCCCCTGGGACAGGGAGGAGCATGGCTACACCTTC,CASSPWDREEHGYTF
TRBV6-5,TRBJ2-7,-,-,TGTGCCAGCAGGTCTTCCTACGAGCAGTACTTC,CASRSSYEQYF
TRBV5-6,TRBJ2-7,-,TRBD2,TGTGCCAGCAGCTTGGCCCCGGGACTAGCGGGTTACGAGCAGTACTTC,CASSLAPGLAGYEQYF
TRBV7-2,TRBJ2-5,-,TRBD1,TGTGCCAGCAGCCCAACAGGGGGGAGCTGGGTCGAGGAGACCCAGTACTTC,CASSPTGGSWVEETQYF
TRBV19,TRBJ1-5,-,TRBD1,TGTGCCAGTAGTACCCCCGACAGGGGGAATCATCAGCCCCAGCATTTT,CASSTPDRGNHQPQHF
TRBV11-3,TRBJ2-1,-,-,TGTGCCAGCAGCTTACGTGGTGAGCGGTCCGAGCAGTTCTTC,CASSLRGERSEQFF
TRBV4-1,TRBJ1-1,-,TRBD1,TGCGCCAGCAGCCGGGGACAGGTGAACACTGAAGCTTTCTTT,CASSRGQVNTEAFF
TRBV19,TRBJ2-1,-,TRBD2,TGTGCCAGTACCCGGGGGGGGACCAACAATGAGCAGTTCTTC,CASTRGGTNNEQFF
TRBV7-2,TRBJ2-1,-,-,TGTGCCAGCAGCTTGGACACCCCGCCCTACAATGAGCAGTTCTTC,CASSLDTPPYNEQFF